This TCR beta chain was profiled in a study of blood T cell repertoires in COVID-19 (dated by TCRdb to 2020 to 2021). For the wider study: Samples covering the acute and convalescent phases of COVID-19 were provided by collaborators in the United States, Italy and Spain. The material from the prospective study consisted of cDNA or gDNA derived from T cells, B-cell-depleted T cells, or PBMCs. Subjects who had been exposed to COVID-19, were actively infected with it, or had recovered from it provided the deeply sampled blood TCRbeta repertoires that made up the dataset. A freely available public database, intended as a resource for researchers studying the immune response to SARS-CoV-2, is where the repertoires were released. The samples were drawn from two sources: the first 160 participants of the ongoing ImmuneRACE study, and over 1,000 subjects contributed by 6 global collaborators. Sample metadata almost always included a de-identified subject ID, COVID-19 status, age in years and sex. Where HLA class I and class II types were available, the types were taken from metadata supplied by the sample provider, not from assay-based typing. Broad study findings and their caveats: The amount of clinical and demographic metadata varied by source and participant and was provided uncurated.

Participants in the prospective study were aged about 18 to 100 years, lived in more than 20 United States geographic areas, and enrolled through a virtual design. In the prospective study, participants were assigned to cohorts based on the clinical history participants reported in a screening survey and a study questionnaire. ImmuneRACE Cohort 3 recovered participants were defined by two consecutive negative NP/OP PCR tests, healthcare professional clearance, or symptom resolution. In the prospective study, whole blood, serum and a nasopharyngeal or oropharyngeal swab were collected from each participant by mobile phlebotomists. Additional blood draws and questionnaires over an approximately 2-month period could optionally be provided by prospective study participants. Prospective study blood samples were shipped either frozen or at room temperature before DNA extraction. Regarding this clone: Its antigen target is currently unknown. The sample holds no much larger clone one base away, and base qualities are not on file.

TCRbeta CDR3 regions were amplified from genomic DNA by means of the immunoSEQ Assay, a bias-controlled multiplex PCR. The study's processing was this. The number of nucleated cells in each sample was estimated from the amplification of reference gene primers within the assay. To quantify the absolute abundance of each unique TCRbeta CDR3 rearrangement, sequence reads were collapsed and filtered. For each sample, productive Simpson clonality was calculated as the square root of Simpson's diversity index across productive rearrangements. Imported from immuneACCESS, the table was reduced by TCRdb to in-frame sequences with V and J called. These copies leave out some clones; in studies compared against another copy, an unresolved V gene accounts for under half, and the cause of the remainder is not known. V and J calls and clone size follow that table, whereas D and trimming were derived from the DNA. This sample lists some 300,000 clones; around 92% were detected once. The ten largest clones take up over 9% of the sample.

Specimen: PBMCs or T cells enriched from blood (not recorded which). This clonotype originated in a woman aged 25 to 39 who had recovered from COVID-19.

The DNA is as follows: TGTGCCAGCAGTGCTAATTACGAGCAGTACTTC. It codes for CASSANYEQYF. Recombination connected TRBV12-3 or TRBV12-4 to TRBJ2-7; the D gene cannot be named for sure. The CDR3 sequence holds 11 residues, the cysteine and phenylalanine included. Just the 33-base CDR3 DNA is kept, in frame starting at base 1. The germline ends are 6 bases apart after V is trimmed by 5 bases and J by 4 bases.